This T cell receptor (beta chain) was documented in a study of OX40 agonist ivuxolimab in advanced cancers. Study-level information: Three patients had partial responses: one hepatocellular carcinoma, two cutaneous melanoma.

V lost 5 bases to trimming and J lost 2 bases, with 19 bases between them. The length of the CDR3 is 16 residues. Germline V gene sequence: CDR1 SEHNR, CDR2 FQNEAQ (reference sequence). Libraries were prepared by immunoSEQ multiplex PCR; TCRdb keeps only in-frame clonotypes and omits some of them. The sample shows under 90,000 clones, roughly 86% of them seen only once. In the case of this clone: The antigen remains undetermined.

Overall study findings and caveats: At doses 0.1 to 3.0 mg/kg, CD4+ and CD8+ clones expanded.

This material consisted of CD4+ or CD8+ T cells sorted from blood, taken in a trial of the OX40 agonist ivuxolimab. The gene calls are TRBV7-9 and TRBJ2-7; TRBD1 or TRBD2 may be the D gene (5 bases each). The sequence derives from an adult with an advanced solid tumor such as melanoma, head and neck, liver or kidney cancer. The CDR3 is CASSGLKVGDPYEQYF. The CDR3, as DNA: TGTGCCAGCAGCGGTCTGAAGGTGGGGGACCCCTACGAGCAGTACTTC.